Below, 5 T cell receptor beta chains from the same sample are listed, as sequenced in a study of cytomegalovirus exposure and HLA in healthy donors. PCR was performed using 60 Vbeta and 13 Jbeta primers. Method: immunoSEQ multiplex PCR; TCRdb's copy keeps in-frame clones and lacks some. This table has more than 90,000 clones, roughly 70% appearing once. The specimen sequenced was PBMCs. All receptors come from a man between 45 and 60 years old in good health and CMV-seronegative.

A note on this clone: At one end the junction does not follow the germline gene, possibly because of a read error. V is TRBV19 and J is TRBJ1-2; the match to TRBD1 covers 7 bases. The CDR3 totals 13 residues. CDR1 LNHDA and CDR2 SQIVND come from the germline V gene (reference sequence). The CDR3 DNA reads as TGTGCCAGTAGTCTAGACAGGGACTATGGCTACACCTTC. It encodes CASSLDRDYGYTF.

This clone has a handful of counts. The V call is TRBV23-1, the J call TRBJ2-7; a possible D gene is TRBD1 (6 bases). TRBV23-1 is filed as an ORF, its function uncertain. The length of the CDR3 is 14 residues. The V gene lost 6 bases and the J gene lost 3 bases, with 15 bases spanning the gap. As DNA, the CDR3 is TGCGCCAGCAGCCCCATAGAAGGGGGCTACGAGCAGTACTTC. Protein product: CASSPIEGGYEQYF.

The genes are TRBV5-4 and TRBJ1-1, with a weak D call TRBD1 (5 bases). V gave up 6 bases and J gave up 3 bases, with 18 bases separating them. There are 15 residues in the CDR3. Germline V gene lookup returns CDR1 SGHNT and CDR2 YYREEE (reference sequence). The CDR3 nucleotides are TGTGCCAGCAACCCTATGGGGGGAGGGTACACTGAAGCTTTCTTT. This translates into CASNPMGGGYTEAFF.

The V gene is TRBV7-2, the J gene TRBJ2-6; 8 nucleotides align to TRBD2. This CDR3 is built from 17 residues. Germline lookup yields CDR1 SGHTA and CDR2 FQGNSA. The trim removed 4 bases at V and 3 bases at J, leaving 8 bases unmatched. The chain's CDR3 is CASSYREGRGGANVLTF. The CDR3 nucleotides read TGTGCCAGCAGCTATCGGGAGGGCCGAGGTGGGGCCAACGTCCTGACTTTC. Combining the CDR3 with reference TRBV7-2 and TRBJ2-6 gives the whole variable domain GAGVSQSPSNKVTEKGKDVELRCDPISGHTALYWYRQSLGQGLEFLIYFQGNSAPDKSGLPSDRFSAERTGGSVSTLTIQRTQQEDSAVYLCASSYREGRGGANVLTFGAGSRLTVL.

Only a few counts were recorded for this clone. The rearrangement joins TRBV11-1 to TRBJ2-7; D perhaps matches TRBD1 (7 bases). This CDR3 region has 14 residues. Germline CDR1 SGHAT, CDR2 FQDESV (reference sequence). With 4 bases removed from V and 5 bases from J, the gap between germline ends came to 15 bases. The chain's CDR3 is CASSSRTGGDEQYF. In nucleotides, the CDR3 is TGTGCCAGCAGCTCGCGGACAGGAGGGGACGAGCAGTACTTC.